A selection of T cell receptor beta chains follows, all from one sample in a study of T-cell memory formation after mild COVID-19. In TCRdb, the 5' RACE reads were re-called with MiXCR into one record per CDR3 protein. The top ten clones hold about 22% of a sample with about 57,000 distinct CDR3 sequences, roughly an eighth of them seen once. The sample consisted of PBMCs or a T cell subset sorted from them (not recorded which). These TCRs come from a man aged 18 to 29 who had mild COVID-19 (a few samples of this study predate the infection). Cell type and time point are not known. The CDR3 runs from the conserved cysteine through the conserved F or W. Fields, in order: CDR3 length, clone size, D gene, V gene, J gene, CDR3 DNA, CDR3 protein. A D gene is named only where the DNA matches it firmly. The size entry is marked missing in some rows and otherwise reads once, few, many or a size class.

len: 14; abundance: -; d_gene: -; v_gene: TRBV20-1; j_gene: TRBJ2-5; CDR3nt: TGCAGTGCTAGAGATGAAGGGGGCCAAGAGACCCAGTACTTC; CDR3aa: CSARDEGGQETQYF
len: 17; abundance: few; d_gene: TRBD2; v_gene: TRBV10-3; j_gene: TRBJ2-3; CDR3nt: TGTGCCATCAGCGAGGGACTAGCGTATACGAGCACAGATACGCAGTATTTT; CDR3aa: CAISEGLAYTSTDTQYF
len: 15; abundance: few; d_gene: -; v_gene: TRBV14; j_gene: TRBJ1-4; CDR3nt: TGTGCCAGCAGCCAAGAAGGGACGAAGAATGAAAAACTGTTTTTT; CDR3aa: CASSQEGTKNEKLFF
len: 17; abundance: few; d_gene: -; v_gene: TRBV7-9; j_gene: TRBJ2-2; CDR3nt: TGTGCCAGCCGAAATTGGGTCGGGCGTCACAACACCGGGGAGCTGTTTTTT; CDR3aa: CASRNWVGRHNTGELFF
len: 17; abundance: few; d_gene: TRBD2; v_gene: TRBV7-3; j_gene: TRBJ2-3; CDR3nt: TGTGCCAGCAGCTGGACTAGCGGGGGGACCTACACAGATACGCAGTATTTT; CDR3aa: CASSWTSGGTYTDTQYF
len: 15; abundance: -; d_gene: -; v_gene: TRBV7-3; j_gene: TRBJ2-1; CDR3nt: TGTGCCAGCAGCTCCTACGGGAGCTCCTACAATGAGCAGTTCTTC; CDR3aa: CASSSYGSSYNEQFF
len: 15; abundance: -; d_gene: TRBD2; v_gene: TRBV29-1; j_gene: TRBJ2-7; CDR3nt: TGCAGCGTTGAAGGACTAGCTTCAAACTCCTACGAGCAGTACTTC; CDR3aa: CSVEGLASNSYEQYF
len: 14; abundance: few; d_gene: -; v_gene: TRBV7-9; j_gene: TRBJ2-3; CDR3nt: TGTGCCAGCAGCGTTAGCGGAAGCACAGATACGCAGTATTTT; CDR3aa: CASSVSGSTDTQYF
len: 17; abundance: few; d_gene: TRBD1; v_gene: TRBV4-3; j_gene: TRBJ1-6; CDR3nt: TGCGCCAGCAGCCAAGGCCTCAAAGGGACAGGGGGTTCACCCCTCCACTTT; CDR3aa: CASSQGLKGTGGSPLHF
len: 12; abundance: many; d_gene: -; v_gene: TRBV28; j_gene: TRBJ2-5; CDR3nt: TGTGCCAGCAGTTTAAGCCAAGAGACCCAGTACTTC; CDR3aa: CASSLSQETQYF
len: 12; abundance: few; d_gene: -; v_gene: TRBV15; j_gene: TRBJ1-2; CDR3nt: TGTGCCACCAGCAGAGCCGGGCGCGGCTACACCTTC; CDR3aa: CATSRAGRGYTF
len: 15; abundance: many; d_gene: TRBD2; v_gene: TRBV7-2; j_gene: TRBJ2-4; CDR3nt: TGTGCCAGCAGCTTAGCCGGGACTAAAAAAAACATTCAGTACTTC; CDR3aa: CASSLAGTKKNIQYF
len: 15; abundance: -; d_gene: -; v_gene: TRBV29-1; j_gene: TRBJ1-2; CDR3nt: TGCAGCGTTGAAGATCCGGGGCAGGGAGGCTATGGCTACACCTTC; CDR3aa: CSVEDPGQGGYGYTF
len: 14; abundance: -; d_gene: -; v_gene: TRBV7-2; j_gene: TRBJ1-3; CDR3nt: TGTGCCAGCAACCCGGGGGGGGTTGGAAACACCATATATTTT; CDR3aa: CASNPGGVGNTIYF
len: 15; abundance: few; d_gene: TRBD1; v_gene: TRBV25-1; j_gene: TRBJ1-5; CDR3nt: TGTGCCAGCAGTGGGCAGGGGGCTAGCAATCAGCCCCAGCATTTT; CDR3aa: CASSGQGASNQPQHF
len: 15; abundance: few; d_gene: TRBD1; v_gene: TRBV7-9; j_gene: TRBJ1-2; CDR3nt: TGTGCCAGCAGTCCAGTGACAGGGGGTGCTTATGGCTACACCTTC; CDR3aa: CASSPVTGGAYGYTF
len: 15; abundance: few; d_gene: -; v_gene: TRBV7-3; j_gene: TRBJ2-1; CDR3nt: TGTGCCAGCAGCGCTCTTGGGGCATTGGGTGATGAGCAGTTCTTC; CDR3aa: CASSALGALGDEQFF
len: 13; abundance: -; d_gene: -; v_gene: TRBV12-3/TRBV12-4; j_gene: TRBJ1-5; CDR3nt: TGTGCCAGCAGCACTAATAGCAATCAGCCCCAGCATTTT; CDR3aa: CASSTNSNQPQHF